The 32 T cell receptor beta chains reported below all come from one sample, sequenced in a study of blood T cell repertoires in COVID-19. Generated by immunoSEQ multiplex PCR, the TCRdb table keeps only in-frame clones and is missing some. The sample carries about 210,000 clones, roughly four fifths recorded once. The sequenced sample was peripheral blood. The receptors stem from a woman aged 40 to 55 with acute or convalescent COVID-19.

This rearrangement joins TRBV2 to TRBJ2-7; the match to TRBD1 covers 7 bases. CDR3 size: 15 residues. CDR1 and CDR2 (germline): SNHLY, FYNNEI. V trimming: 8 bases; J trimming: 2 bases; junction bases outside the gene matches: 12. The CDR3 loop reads CASAHTTGSPYEQYF. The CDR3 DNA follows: TGTGCCAGCGCCCACACGACAGGGTCTCCCTACGAGCAGTACTTC.

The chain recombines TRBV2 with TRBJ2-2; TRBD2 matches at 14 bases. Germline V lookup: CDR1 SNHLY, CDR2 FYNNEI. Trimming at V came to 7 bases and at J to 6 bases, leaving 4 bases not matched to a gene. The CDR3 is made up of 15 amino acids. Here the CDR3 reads CASTGTSGSPGELFF. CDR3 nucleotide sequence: TGTGCCAGCACTGGGACTAGCGGGAGTCCCGGGGAGCTGTTTTTT.

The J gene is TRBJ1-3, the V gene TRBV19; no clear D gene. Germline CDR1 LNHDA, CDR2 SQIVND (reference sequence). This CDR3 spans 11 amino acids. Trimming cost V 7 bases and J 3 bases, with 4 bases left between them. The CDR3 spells CASTYGNTIYF. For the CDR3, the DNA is TGTGCCAGTACGTATGGAAACACCATATATTTT. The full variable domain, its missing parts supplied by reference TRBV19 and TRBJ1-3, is DGGITQSPKYLFRKEGQNVTLSCEQNLNHDAMYWYRQDPGQGLRLIYYSQIVNDFQKGDIAEGYSVSREKKESFPLTVTSAQKNPTAFYLCASTYGNTIYFGEGSWLTVV.

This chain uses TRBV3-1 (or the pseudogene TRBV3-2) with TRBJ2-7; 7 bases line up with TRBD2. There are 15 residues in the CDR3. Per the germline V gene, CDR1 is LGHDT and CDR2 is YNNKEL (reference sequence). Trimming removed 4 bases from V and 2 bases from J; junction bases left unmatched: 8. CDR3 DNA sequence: TGTGCCAGCAGCCGAAGCGGGAAGCCCGCCTACGAGCAGTACTTC. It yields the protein CASSRSGKPAYEQYF.

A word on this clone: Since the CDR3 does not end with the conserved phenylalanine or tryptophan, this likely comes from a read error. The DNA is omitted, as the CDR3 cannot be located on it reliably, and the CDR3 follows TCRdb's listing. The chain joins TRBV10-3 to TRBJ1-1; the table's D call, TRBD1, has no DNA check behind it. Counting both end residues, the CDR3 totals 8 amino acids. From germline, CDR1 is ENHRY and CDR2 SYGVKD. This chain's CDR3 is CAISGQVN.

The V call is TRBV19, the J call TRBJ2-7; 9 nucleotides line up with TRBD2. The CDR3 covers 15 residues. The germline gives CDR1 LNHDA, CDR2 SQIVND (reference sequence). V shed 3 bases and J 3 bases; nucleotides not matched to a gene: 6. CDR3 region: CASSILAGSIYEQYF. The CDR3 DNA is TGTGCCAGTAGTATTCTAGCGGGATCAATCTACGAGCAGTACTTC.

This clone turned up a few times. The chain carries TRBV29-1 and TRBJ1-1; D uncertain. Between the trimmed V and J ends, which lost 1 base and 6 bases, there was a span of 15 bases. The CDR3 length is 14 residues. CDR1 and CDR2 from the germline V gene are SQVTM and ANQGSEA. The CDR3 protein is CSVEGLYEGAEAFF. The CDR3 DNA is TGCAGCGTTGAAGGGCTATACGAGGGCGCTGAAGCTTTCTTT.

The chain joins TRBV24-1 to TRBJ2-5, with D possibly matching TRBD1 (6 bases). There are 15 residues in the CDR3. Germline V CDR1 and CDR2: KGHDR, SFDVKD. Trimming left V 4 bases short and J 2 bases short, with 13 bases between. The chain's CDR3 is CATSDPRQVQETQYF. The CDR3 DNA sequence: TGTGCCACCAGTGACCCCCGACAGGTACAAGAGACCCAGTACTTC.

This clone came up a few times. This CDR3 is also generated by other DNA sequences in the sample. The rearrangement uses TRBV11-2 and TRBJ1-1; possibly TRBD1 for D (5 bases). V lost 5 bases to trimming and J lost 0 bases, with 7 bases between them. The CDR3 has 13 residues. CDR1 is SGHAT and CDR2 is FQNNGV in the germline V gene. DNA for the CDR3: TGTGCCAGCAGCCTGGGGCTGAACACTGAAGCTTTCTTT. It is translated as CASSLGLNTEAFF. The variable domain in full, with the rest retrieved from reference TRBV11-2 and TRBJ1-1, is EAGVAQSPRYKIIEKRQSVAFWCNPISGHATLYWYQQILGQGPKLLIQFQNNGVVDDSQLPKDRFSAERLKGVDSTLKIQPAKLEDSAVYLCASSLGLNTEAFFGQGTRLTVV.

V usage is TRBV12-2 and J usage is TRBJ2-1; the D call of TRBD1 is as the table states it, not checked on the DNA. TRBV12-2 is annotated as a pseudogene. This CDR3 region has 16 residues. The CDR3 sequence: CASRNRGQSSYNEQFF. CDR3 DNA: TGTGCAAGTCGCAACAGGGGGCAAAGCTCCTACAATGAGCAGTTCTTC.

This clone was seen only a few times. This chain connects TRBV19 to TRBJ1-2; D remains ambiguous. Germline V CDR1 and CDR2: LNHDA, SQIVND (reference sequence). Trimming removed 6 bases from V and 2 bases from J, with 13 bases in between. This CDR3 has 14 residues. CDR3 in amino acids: CASSAVTGNYGYTF. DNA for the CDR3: TGTGCCAGTAGCGCGGTCACGGGGAACTATGGCTACACCTTC.

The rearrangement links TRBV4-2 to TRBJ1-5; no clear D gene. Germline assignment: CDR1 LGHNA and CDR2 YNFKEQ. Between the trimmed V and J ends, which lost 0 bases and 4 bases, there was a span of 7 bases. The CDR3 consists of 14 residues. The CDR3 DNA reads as TGTGCCAGCAGCCAAGACGGCGGAAATCAGCCCCAGCATTTT. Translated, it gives CASSQDGGNQPQHF.

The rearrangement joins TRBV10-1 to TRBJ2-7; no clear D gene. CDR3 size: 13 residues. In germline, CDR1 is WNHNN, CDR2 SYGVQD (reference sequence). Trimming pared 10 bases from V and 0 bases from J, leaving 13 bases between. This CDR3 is CATLKRSSYEQYF. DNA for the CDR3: TGCGCCACTCTTAAGAGGAGCTCCTACGAGCAGTACTTC.

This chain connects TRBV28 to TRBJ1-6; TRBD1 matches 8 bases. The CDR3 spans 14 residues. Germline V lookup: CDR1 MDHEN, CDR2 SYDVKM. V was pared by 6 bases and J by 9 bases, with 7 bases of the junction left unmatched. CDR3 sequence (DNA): TGTGCCAGCAGCCAGACAGGGGCGGGTTCACCCCTCCACTTT. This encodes CASSQTGAGSPLHF. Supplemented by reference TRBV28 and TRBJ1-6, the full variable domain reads DVKVTQSSRYLVKRTGEKVFLECVQDMDHENMFWYRQDPGLGLRLIYFSYDVKMKEKGDIPEGYSVSREKKERFSLILESASTNQTSMYLCASSQTGAGSPLHFGNGTRLTVT.

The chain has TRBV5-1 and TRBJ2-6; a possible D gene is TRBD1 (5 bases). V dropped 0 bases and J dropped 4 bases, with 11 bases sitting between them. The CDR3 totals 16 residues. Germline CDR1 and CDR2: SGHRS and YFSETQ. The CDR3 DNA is TGCGCCAGCAGCTTGGCCCAGGGCGCGGGGGCCAACGTCCTGACTTTC. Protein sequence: CASSLAQGAGANVLTF.

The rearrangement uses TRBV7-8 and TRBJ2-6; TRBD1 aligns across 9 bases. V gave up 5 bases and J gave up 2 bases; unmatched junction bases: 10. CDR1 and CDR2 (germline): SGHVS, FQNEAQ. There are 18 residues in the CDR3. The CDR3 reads CASSPRNRQGAGANVLTF. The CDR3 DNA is TGTGCCAGCAGCCCACGGAACCGACAGGGGGCTGGGGCCAACGTCCTGACTTTC.

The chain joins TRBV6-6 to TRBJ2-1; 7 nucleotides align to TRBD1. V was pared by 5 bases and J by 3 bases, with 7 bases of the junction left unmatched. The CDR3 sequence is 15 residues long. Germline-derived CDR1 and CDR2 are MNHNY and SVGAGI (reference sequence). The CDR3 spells CASSATGVGYNEQFF. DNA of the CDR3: TGTGCCAGCAGTGCAACAGGGGTGGGCTACAATGAGCAGTTCTTC.

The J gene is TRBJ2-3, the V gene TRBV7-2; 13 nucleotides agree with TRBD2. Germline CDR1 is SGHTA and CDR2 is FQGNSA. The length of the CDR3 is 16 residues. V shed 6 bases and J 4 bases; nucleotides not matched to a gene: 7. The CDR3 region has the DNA TGTGCCAGCAGAATAACTAGCGGGAGGGAAGCAGATACGCAGTATTTT. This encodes CASRITSGREADTQYF.

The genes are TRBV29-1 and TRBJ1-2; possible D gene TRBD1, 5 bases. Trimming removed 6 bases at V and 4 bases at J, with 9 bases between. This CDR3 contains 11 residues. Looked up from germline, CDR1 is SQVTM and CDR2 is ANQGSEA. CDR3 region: CSVQGSYGYTF. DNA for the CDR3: TGCAGCGTCCAGGGATCCTATGGCTACACCTTC.

The CDR3 spells CASSSRSTVEAVYGYTF. The CDR3 DNA sequence: TGTGCCAGCAGCTCGCGGTCTACAGTGGAGGCCGTCTATGGCTACACCTTC. The rearrangement uses TRBV7-9 and TRBJ1-2; D ambiguous. In germline, CDR1 is SEHNR, CDR2 FQNEAQ (reference sequence). The CDR3 contains 17 residues. V shed 4 bases and J shed 4 bases, with 22 bases lying between them.

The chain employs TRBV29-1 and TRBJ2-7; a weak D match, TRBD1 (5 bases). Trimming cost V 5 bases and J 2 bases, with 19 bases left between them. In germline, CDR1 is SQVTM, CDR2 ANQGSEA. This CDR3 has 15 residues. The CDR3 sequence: CSVRSSGQETYEQYF. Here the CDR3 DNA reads TGCAGCGTTCGATCTTCAGGGCAGGAGACCTACGAGCAGTACTTC.

Here the CDR3 reads CASSIRRPTDTQYF. The CDR3 nucleotides are TGTGCCAGTAGTATACGGAGGCCCACAGATACGCAGTATTTT. V is TRBV19 and J is TRBJ2-3; possible D gene TRBD2, 5 bases. The CDR3 has 14 residues. Germline V lookup: CDR1 LNHDA, CDR2 SQIVND (reference sequence). V shed 2 bases and J shed 2 bases, with 8 bases lying between them.

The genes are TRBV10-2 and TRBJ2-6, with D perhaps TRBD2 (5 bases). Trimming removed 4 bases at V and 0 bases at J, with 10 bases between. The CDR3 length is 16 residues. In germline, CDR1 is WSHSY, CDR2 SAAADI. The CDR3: CASSVDSLSGANVLTF. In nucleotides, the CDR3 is TGCGCCAGCAGTGTGGACTCCCTCTCTGGGGCCAACGTCCTGACTTTC.

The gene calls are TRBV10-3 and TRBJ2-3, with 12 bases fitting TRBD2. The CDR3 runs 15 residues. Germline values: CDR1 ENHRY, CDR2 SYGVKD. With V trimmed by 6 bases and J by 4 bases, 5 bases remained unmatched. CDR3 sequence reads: CAIRPLAGGPDTQYF. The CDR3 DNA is TGTGCCATCAGGCCTCTAGCGGGAGGGCCAGATACGCAGTATTTT.

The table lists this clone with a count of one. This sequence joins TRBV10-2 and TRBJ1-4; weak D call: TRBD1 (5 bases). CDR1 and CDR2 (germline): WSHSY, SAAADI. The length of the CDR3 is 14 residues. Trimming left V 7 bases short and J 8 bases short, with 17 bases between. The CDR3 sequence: CASTFGGYEEKLFF. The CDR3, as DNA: TGCGCCAGCACCTTCGGGGGGTATGAGGAAAAACTGTTTTTT.

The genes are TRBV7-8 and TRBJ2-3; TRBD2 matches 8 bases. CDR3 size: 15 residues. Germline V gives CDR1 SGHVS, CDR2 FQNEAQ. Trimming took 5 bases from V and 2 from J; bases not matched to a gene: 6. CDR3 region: CASSPGGGITDTQYF. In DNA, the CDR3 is TGTGCCAGCAGCCCCGGGGGGGGAATCACAGATACGCAGTATTTT.

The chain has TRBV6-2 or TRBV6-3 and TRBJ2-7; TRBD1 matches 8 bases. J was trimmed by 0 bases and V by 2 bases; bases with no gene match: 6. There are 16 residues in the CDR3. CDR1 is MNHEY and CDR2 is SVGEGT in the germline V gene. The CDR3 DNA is TGTGCCAGCAGTTACATAAGGGACAGGAGCTCCTACGAGCAGTACTTC. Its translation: CASSYIRDRSSYEQYF.

As DNA, the CDR3 is TGTGCCAGCCCGAGACAAGGGGCGCCCAAAGAGACCCAGTACTTC. Amino acid sequence: CASPRQGAPKETQYF. The V call is TRBV25-1, the J call TRBJ2-5; D is perhaps TRBD1 (5 bases). The length of the CDR3 is 15 residues. V was clipped by 8 bases and J by 3 bases, with 19 bases between them. The germline V gene has CDR1 MGHDK and CDR2 SYGVNS.

The CDR3 sequence: CAISEGGSPLHF. The CDR3 nucleotides are TGTGCCATCAGTGAAGGAGGGTCACCCCTCCACTTT. The V and J genes are TRBV10-3 and TRBJ1-6; D is uncertain. CDR1 and CDR2 from the germline V gene are ENHRY and SYGVKD. V was trimmed by 3 bases and J by 10 bases, leaving 7 bases between them. This CDR3 comprises 12 residues.

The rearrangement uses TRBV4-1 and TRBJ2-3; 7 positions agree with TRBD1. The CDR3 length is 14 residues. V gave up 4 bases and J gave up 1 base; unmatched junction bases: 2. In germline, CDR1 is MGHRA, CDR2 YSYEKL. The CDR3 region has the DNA TGCGCCAGCAGCCTGGGACAGCGCACAGATACGCAGTATTTT. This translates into CASSLGQRTDTQYF.

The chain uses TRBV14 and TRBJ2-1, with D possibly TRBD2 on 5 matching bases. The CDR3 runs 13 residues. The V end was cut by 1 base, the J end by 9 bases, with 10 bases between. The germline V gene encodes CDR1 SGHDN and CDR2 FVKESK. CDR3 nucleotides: TGTGCCAGCAGCCAAGTTATCCGGGGTGAGCAGTTCTTC. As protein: CASSQVIRGEQFF. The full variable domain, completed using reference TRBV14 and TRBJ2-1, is EAGVTQFPSHSVIEKGQTVTLRCDPISGHDNLYWYRRVMGKEIKFLLHFVKESKQDESGMPNNRFLAERTGGTYSTLKVQPAELEDSGVYFCASSQVIRGEQFFGPGTRLTVL.

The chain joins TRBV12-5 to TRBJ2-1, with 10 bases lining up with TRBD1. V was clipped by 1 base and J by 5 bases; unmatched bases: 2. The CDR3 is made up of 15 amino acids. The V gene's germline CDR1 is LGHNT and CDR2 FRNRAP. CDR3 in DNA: TGTGCTAGTGGTTTGGCTGGGACAGGGGACAATGAGCAGTTCTTC. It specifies CASGLAGTGDNEQFF.